The rows below give T cell receptor beta chains drawn from one sample of a study of glioma-infiltrating T cells. MiXCR was run by TCRdb on the multiplex PCR reads, yielding one entry per CDR3 protein. This table has 85,000 to 110,000 distinct CDR3 sequences, about 30% appearing once. Input material: glioma tissue, nonneoplastic brain tissue, or PBMCs (not recorded which). These receptors were obtained from a human donor with low-grade glioma or glioblastoma, undergoing nonglioma brain surgery, or in good health (not recorded which). Each CDR3 is given with its conserved first and last residue. A D gene is named only where the DNA matches it firmly. Expanded clones get a size class; other rows say once, few or many, or leave the size out.

j_call,d_call,clone_size,v_call,cdr3_aa,cdr3_nt
TRBJ1-1,NA,many,TRBV29-1,CSAGEQINTEAFF,TGCAGCGCCGGGGAACAGATTAACACTGAAGCTTTCTTT
TRBJ2-2,NA,NA,TRBV7-2,CASSLERFKLFF,TGTGCCAGCAGCTTGGAAAGGTTTAAGCTGTTTTTT
TRBJ2-5,NA,NA,TRBV28,CASSSSGREIETQYF,TGTGCCAGCAGCTCGTCGGGCAGGGAGATTGAGACCCAGTACTTC
TRBJ2-3,NA,NA,TRBV18,CASSSSGADTQYF,TGTGCCAGCTCATCTTCTGGGGCAGATACGCAGTATTTT
TRBJ2-5,NA,NA,TRBV7-2,CASSLLQIETKYF,TGTGCCAGCAGCTTATTACAGATAGAGACCAAGTACTTC
TRBJ1-1,NA,NA,TRBV12-3/TRBV12-4,CASSHHTVNTEAFF,TGTGCCAGCAGTCACCATACAGTAAACACTGAAGCTTTCTTT
TRBJ1-3,NA,many,TRBV6-1,CASSAPGRLSGNTIYF,TGTGCCAGCAGTGCCCCCGGACGTCTCTCTGGAAACACCATATATTTT
TRBJ1-2,NA,many,TRBV20-1,CSAMSDRRNDYGYTF,TGCAGTGCTATGAGTGACCGCAGGAATGATTATGGCTACACCTTC
TRBJ2-5,NA,many,TRBV6-1,CASRVLGAETQYF,TGTGCCAGCAGAGTGCTCGGGGCGGAGACCCAGTACTTC
TRBJ1-2,NA,many,TRBV12-3/TRBV12-4,CASSSNYGYTF,TGTGCCAGCAGTTCCAACTATGGCTACACCTTC
TRBJ1-1,TRBD1,few,TRBV12-3/TRBV12-4,CASSLRWGTGDTEAFF,TGTGCCAGCAGTTTAAGGTGGGGAACAGGGGACACTGAAGCTTTCTTT
TRBJ2-3,TRBD2,NA,TRBV7-9,CVFGLAGGTDTQYF,TGTGTCTTTGGACTAGCGGGGGGCACAGATACGCAGTATTTT
TRBJ2-1,TRBD1,few,TRBV25-1,CASSEQRQADRDSYNEQFF,TGTGCCAGCAGTGAACAGCGCCAGGCGGACAGGGACTCCTACAATGAGCAGTTCTTC
TRBJ2-1,TRBD2,NA,TRBV20-1,CSARDLGLPGGYNEQFF,TGCAGTGCTAGAGATTTGGGACTACCGGGGGGATACAATGAGCAGTTCTTC
TRBJ2-4,TRBD1,NA,TRBV11-2,CASSALTGLNIQYF,TGTGCCAGCAGCGCCCTGACAGGGTTAAACATTCAGTACTTC
TRBJ2-5,NA,many,TRBV6-2/TRBV6-3,CASSYSTTGRSPSGQETQYF,TGTGCCAGCAGTTACTCGACGACAGGAAGGTCCCCGTCAGGGCAAGAGACCCAGTACTTC
TRBJ2-1,NA,NA,TRBV5-1,CASSTGQYNEQFF,TGCGCCAGCAGCACCGGACAGTACAATGAGCAGTTCTTC
TRBJ1-1,NA,NA,TRBV9,CASSARDGTEAFF,TGTGCCAGCAGCGCGCGGGACGGCACTGAAGCTTTCTTT
TRBJ2-5,TRBD1,many,TRBV5-4,CASSSYRGQTQYF,TGTGCCAGCAGCTCGTACAGGGGACAGACCCAGTACTTC
TRBJ2-1,NA,many,TRBV19,CASSIGGGGTLSYNEQFF,TGTGCCAGTAGTATAGGGGGTGGAGGGACCCTCTCCTACAATGAGCAGTTCTTC
TRBJ2-2,NA,many,TRBV12-3/TRBV12-4,CASSPSTNTGELFF,TGTGCCAGCAGTCCGTCAACTAACACCGGGGAGCTGTTTTTT
TRBJ2-7,NA,many,TRBV2,CASRYRDQTYEQYF,TGTGCCAGCAGGTACCGGGACCAAACCTACGAGCAGTACTTC
TRBJ2-1,TRBD1,many,TRBV29-1,CSVWKGRGNEQFF,TGCAGCGTCTGGAAGGGCAGGGGGAATGAGCAGTTCTTC
TRBJ2-1,NA,many,TRBV7-2,CASSWTGDEQFF,TGTGCCAGCAGCTGGACTGGCGATGAGCAGTTCTTC
TRBJ2-5,TRBD1,NA,TRBV5-4,CASSHPDRGQTQYF,TGTGCCAGCAGCCATCCTGACAGGGGTCAGACCCAGTACTTC
TRBJ1-6,NA,once,TRBV3-1,CASRGNRVQGSPLHF,TGTGCCAGCAGAGGCAACAGGGTCCAGGGTTCACCCCTCCACTTT
TRBJ2-7,TRBD2,few,TRBV12-3/TRBV12-4,CASSWTSETYEQYF,TGTGCCAGCAGTTGGACTAGCGAAACCTACGAGCAGTACTTC
TRBJ2-3,NA,many,TRBV7-2,CASSLGGPTDTQYF,TGTGCCAGCAGCTTGGGGGGGCCCACAGATACGCAGTATTTT
TRBJ2-5,TRBD2,many,TRBV20-1,CSAGTPGLARETQYF,TGCAGTGCTGGAACTCCGGGACTAGCTCGAGAGACCCAGTACTTC